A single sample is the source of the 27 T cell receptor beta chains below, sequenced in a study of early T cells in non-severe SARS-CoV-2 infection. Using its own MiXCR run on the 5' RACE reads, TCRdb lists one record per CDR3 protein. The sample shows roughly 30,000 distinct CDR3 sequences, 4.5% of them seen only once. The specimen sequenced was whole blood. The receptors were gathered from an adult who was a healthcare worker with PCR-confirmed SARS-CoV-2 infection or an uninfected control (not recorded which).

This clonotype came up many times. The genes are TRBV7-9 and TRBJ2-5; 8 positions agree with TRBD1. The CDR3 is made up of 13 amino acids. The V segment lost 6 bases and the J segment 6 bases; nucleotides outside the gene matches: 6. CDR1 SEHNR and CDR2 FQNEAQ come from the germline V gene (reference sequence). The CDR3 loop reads CASSSGQGQTQYF. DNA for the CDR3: TGTGCCAGCAGTTCAGGACAGGGCCAGACCCAGTACTTC.

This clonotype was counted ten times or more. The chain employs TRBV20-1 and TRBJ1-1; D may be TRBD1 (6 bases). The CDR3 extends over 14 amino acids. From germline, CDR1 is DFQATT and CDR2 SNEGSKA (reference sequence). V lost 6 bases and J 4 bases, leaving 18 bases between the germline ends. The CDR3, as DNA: TGCAGTGCGACTAGCCAGGGGTGGGGCACTGAAGCTTTCTTT. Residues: CSATSQGWGTEAFF.

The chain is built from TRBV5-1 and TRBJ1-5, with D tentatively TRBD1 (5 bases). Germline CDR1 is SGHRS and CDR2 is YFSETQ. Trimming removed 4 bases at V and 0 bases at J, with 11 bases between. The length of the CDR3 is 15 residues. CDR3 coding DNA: TGCGCCAGCAGCCCGGGACTGAATAGCAATCAGCCCCAGCATTTT. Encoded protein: CASSPGLNSNQPQHF. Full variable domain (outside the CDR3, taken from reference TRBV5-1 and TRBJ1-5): KAGVTQTPRYLIKTRGQQVTLSCSPISGHRSVSWYQQTPGQGLQFLFEYFSETQRNKGNFPGRFSGRQFSNSRSEMNVSTLELGDSALYLCASSPGLNSNQPQHFGDGTRLSIL.

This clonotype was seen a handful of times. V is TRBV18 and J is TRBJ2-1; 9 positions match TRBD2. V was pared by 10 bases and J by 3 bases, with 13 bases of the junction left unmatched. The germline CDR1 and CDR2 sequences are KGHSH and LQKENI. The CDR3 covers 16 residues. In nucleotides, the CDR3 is TGTGCCACCCAAAGACCTAGACTAGCGGACTACAATGAGCAGTTCTTC. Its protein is CATQRPRLADYNEQFF.

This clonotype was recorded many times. The CDR3 region is CASSLGWTNEKLFF. CDR3 nucleotide sequence: TGCGCCAGCAGCTTGGGATGGACTAATGAAAAACTGTTTTTT. The chain carries TRBV5-1 and TRBJ1-4, with D unclear. V gave up 0 bases and J gave up 2 bases, with 5 bases separating them. Germline loops: CDR1 SGHRS, CDR2 YFSETQ. The CDR3 consists of 14 residues.

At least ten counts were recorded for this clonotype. DNA of the CDR3: TGTGCCAGCAGCCCTATTTTGGGGGAGATCGCAGATACGCAGTATTTT. Residues: CASSPILGEIADTQYF. V gene TRBV6-5 combines with J gene TRBJ2-3; TRBD1 or TRBD2 may be the D gene (5 bases each). Germline V gene lookup returns CDR1 MNHEY and CDR2 SVGAGI. The germline V and J ends were trimmed by 6 bases and 4 bases, with 20 bases remaining between them. The CDR3 has 16 residues.

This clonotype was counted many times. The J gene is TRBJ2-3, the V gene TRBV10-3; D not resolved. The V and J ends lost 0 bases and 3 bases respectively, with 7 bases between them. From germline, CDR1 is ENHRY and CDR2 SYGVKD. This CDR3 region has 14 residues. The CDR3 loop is CAISESYGTDTQYF. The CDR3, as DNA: TGTGCCATCAGTGAGTCGTACGGTACAGATACGCAGTATTTT.

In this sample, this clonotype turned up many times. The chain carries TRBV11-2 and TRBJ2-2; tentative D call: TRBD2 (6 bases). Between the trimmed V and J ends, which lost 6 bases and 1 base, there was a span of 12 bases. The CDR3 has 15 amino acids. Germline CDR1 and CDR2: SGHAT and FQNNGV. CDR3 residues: CASRWEALNTGELFF. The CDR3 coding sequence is TGTGCCAGCAGATGGGAGGCCCTGAACACCGGGGAGCTGTTTTTT.

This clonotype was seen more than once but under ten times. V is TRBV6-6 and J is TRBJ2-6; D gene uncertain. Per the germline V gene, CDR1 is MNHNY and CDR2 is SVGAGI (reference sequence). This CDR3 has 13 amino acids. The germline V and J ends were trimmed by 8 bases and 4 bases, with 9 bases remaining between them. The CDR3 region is CASRHTGANVLTF. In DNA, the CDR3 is TGTGCCAGCCGACACACGGGGGCCAACGTCCTGACTTTC.

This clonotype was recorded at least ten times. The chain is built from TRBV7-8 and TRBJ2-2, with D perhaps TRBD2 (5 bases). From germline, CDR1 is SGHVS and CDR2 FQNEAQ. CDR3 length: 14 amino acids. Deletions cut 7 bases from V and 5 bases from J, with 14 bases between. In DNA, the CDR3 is TGTGCCAGCACCGAGGCCGGCGGGACCGGGGAGCTGTTTTTT. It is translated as CASTEAGGTGELFF.

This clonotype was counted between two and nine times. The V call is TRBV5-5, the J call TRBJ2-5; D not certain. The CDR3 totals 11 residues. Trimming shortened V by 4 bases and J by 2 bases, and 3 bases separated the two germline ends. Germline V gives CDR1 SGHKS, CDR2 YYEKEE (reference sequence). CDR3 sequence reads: CASSKQETQYF. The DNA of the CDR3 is TGTGCCAGCAGCAAACAAGAGACCCAGTACTTC.

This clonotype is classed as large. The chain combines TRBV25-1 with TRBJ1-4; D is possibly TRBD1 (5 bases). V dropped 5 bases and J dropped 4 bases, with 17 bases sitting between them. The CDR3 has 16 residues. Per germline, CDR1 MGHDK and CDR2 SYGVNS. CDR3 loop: CASSPPVSRDNEKLFF. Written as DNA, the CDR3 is TGTGCCAGCAGTCCGCCGGTGAGCAGGGATAATGAAAAACTGTTTTTT.

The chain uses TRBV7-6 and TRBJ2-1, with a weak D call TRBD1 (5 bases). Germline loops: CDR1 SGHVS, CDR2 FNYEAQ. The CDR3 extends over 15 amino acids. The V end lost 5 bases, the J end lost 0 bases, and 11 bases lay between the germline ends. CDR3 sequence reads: CASSPVTASYNEQFF. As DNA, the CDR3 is TGTGCCAGCAGCCCCGTGACAGCCTCCTACAATGAGCAGTTCTTC.

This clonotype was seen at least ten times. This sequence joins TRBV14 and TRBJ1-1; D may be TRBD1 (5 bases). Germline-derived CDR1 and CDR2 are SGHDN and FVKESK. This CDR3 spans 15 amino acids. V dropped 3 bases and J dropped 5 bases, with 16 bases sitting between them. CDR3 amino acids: CASSHNIAGGTEAFF. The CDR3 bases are TGTGCCAGCAGCCACAATATAGCGGGGGGGACTGAAGCTTTCTTT.

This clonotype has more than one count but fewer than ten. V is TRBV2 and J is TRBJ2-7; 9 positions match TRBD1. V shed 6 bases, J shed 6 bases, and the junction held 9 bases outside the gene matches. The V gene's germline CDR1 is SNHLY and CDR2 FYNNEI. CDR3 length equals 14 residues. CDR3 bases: TGTGCCAGCAGGGGACAGGGCCCGATTCGCGAGCAGTACTTC. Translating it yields CASRGQGPIREQYF.

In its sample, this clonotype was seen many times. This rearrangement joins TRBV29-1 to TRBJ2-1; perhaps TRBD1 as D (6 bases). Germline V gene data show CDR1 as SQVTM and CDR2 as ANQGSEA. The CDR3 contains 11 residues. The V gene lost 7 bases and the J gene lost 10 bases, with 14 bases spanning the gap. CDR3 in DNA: TGCAGCGGGCGTGGGGGCGGCGAGCAGTTCTTC. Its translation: CSGRGGGEQFF.

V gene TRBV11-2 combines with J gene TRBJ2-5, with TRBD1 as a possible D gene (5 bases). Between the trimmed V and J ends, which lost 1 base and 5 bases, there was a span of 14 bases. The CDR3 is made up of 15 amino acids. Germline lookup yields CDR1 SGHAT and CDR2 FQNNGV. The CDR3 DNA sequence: TGTGCCAGCAGCTTAGGGGCAGCCAAGGGGGAGACCCAGTACTTC. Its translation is CASSLGAAKGETQYF.

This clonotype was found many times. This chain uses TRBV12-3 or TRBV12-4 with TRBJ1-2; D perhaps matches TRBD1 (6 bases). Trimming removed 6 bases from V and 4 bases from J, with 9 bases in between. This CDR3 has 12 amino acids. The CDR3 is CASSYRVYGYTF. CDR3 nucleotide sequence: TGTGCCAGCAGCTACAGGGTCTATGGCTACACCTTC.

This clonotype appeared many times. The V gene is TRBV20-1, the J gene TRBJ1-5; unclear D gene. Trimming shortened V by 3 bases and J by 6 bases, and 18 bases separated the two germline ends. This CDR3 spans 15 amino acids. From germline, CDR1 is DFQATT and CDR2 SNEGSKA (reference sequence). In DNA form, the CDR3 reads TGCAGTGCTAGTCGTTCGCAGGCAGGAGGTCAGCCCCAGCATTTT. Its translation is CSASRSQAGGQPQHF.

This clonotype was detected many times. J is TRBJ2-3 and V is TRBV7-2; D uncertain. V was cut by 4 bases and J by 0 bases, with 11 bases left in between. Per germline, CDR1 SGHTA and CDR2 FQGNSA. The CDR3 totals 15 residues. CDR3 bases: TGTGCCAGCAGCTCGTTAGGACGAAGCACAGATACGCAGTATTTT. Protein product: CASSSLGRSTDTQYF.

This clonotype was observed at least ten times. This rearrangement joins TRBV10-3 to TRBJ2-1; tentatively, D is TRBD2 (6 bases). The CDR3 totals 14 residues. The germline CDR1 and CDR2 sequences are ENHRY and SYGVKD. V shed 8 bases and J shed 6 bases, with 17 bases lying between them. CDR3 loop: CAIALRGGRNEQFF. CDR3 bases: TGTGCCATCGCTCTAAGGGGAGGCCGCAATGAGCAGTTCTTC.

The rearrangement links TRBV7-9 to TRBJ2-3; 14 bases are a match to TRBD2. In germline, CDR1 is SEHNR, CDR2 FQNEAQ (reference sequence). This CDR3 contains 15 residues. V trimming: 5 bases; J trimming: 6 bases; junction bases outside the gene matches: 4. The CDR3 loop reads CASSPGLAGGDTQYF. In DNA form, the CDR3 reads TGTGCCAGCAGCCCTGGACTAGCGGGGGGTGATACGCAGTATTTT.

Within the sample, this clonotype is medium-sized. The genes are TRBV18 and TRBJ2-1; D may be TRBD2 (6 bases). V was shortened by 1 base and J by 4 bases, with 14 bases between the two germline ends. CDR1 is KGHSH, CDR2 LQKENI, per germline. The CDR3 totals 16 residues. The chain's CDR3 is CASSPLTGDLYNEQFF. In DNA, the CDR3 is TGTGCCAGCTCACCACTGACGGGAGACCTTTACAATGAGCAGTTCTTC.

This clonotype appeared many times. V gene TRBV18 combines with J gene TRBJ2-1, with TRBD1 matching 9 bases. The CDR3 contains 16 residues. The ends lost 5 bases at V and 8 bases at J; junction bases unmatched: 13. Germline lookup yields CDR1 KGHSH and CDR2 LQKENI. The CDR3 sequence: CASSATTGTGTDEQFF. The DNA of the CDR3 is TGTGCCAGCTCAGCGACAACCGGGACAGGGACCGATGAGCAGTTCTTC.

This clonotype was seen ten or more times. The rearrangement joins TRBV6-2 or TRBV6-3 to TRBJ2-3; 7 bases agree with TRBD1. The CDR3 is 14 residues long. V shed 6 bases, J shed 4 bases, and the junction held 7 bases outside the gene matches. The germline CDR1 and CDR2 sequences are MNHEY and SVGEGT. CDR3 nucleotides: TGTGCCAGCAGCCCAGGGGGAGATGCAGATACGCAGTATTTT. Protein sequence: CASSPGGDADTQYF.

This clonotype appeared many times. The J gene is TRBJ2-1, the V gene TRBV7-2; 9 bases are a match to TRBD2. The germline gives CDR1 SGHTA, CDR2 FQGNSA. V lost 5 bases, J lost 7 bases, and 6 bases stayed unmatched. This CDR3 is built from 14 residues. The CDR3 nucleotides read TGTGCCAGCAGCCCTAGCGGGGTCAGTAATGAGCAGTTCTTC. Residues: CASSPSGVSNEQFF.

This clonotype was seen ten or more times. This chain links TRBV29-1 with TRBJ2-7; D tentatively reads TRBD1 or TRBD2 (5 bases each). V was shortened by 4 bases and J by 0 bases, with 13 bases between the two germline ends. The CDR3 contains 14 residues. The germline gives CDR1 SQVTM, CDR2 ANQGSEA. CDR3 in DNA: TGCAGCGTTGCCCCCGGGACCAACTCCTACGAGCAGTACTTC. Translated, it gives CSVAPGTNSYEQYF.